This T cell receptor (beta chain) was captured in a study of blood T cell repertoires in COVID-19. About the research overall: Acute-phase and convalescent COVID-19 samples originated in the United States, Italy and Spain. Sources were T cells, B-cell-depleted T cells, or PBMCs; the material itself was cDNA or gDNA.

Clones were read by immunoSEQ multiplex PCR, and TCRdb kept only the in-frame ones, dropping some. This table has fewer than 110,000 clones, around 90% appearing once. Germline V gene data show CDR1 as ENHRY and CDR2 as SYGVKD. Trimming took off 0 bases at V and 8 bases at J, with 7 bases between the two ends. This CDR3 is built from 13 residues. The sequenced material came from peripheral blood. The J gene is TRBJ1-4, the V gene TRBV10-3; D is uncertain. The receptor was isolated from a woman between 55 and 75 years old with acute or convalescent COVID-19. The CDR3 protein is CAISESTGEKLFF. CDR3 DNA: TGTGCCATCAGTGAGTCGACGGGAGAAAAACTGTTTTTT.